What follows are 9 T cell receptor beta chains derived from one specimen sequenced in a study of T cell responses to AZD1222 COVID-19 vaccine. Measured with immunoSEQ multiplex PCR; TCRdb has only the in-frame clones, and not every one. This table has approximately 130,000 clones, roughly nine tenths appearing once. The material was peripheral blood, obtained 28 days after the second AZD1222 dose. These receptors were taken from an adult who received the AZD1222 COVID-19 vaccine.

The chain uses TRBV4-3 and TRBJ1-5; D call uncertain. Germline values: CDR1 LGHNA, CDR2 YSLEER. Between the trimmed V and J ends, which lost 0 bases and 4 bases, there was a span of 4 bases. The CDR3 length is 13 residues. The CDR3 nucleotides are TGCGCCAGCAGCCAAGAAAGTAATCAGCCCCAGCATTTT. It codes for CASSQESNQPQHF.

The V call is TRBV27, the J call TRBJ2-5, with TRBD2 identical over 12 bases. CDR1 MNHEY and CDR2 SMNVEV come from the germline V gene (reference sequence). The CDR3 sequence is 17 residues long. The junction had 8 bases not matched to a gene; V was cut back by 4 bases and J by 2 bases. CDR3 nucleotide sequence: TGTGCCAGCAGTTCCCAGCAACTAGCGGGAGGACAAGAGACCCAGTACTTC. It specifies CASSSQQLAGGQETQYF.

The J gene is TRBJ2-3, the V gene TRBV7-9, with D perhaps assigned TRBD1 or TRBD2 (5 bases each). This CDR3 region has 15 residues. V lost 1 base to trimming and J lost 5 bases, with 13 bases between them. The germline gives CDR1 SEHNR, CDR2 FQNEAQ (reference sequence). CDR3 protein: CASSLVLRGVDTQYF. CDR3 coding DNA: TGTGCCAGCAGCTTAGTGCTGCGAGGGGTAGATACGCAGTATTTT. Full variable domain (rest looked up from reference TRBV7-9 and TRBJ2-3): DTGVSQNPRHKITKRGQNVTFRCDPISEHNRLYWYRQTLGQGPEFLTYFQNEAQLEKSRLLSDRFSAERPKGSFSTLEIQRTEQGDSAMYLCASSLVLRGVDTQYFGPGTRLTVL.

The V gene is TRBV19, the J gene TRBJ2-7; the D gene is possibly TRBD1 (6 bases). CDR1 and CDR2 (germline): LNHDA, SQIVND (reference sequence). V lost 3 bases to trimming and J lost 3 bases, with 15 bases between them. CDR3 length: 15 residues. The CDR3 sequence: CASSITAGEIYEQYF. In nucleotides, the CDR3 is TGTGCCAGTAGTATTACGGCAGGGGAAATCTACGAGCAGTACTTC.

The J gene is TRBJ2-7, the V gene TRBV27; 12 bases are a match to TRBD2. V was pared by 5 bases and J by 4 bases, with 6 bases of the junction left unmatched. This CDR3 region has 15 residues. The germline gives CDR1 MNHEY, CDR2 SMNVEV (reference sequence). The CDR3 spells CASSAGLAGIYEQYF. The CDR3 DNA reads TGTGCCAGCAGTGCTGGACTAGCGGGAATTTACGAGCAGTACTTC.

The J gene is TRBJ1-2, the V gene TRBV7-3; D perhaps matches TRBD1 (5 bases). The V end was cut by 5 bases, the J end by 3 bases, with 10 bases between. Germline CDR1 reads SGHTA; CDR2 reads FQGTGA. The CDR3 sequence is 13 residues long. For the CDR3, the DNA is TGTGCCAGCAGCGCCGGAGGGGACTATGGCTACACCTTC. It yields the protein CASSAGGDYGYTF.

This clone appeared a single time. CDR3 nucleotides: TGCGCCAGCACCCTAGGGACTAGCGGCACCGGGGAGCTGTTTTTT. Translating gives CASTLGTSGTGELFF. The chain carries TRBV5-1 and TRBJ2-2; 11 positions match TRBD2. V trimming: 6 bases; J trimming: 4 bases; junction bases outside the gene matches: 5. The V gene's germline CDR1 is SGHRS and CDR2 YFSETQ. CDR3 size: 15 residues.

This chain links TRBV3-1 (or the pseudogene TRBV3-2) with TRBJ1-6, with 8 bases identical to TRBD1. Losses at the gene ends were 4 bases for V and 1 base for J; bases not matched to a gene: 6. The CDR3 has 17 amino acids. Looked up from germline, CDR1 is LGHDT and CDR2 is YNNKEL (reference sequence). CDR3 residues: CASSPRQGLSYNSPLHF. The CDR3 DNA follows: TGTGCCAGCAGCCCTAGACAGGGGCTTTCCTATAATTCACCCCTCCACTTT.

The CDR3 here is CASSVTGAETQYF. The CDR3 DNA reads TGTGCCAGCAGCGTGACAGGGGCAGAGACCCAGTACTTC. J is TRBJ2-5 and V is TRBV5-5; 8 bases align to TRBD1. The junction had 3 bases not matched to a gene; V was cut back by 4 bases and J by 4 bases. Germline loops: CDR1 SGHKS, CDR2 YYEKEE (reference sequence). The CDR3 runs to 13 residues.